Included here is one T cell receptor (beta chain) sequence, with context. Its antigen remains unknown. These data are taken from a study of a mutant IDH1 vaccine in newly diagnosed glioma. Across the whole study: Either 4-6 weeks after radiotherapy alone or alongside temozolomide, vaccination was begun. Standard pretreatment was either radiotherapy, temozolomide, or, for most, radiochemotherapy with temozolomide.

Time point described: week 23, last vaccination. The investigators gave 300 ug of mutant IDH1 20-mer peptide in each vaccine dose, together with topical imiquimod. Germline V CDR1 and CDR2: SGHVS, FQNEAQ. Trimming stripped 4 bases from V and 4 bases from J, with 16 bases between. The CDR3 sequence is 15 residues long. Study outcomes and limitations: The vaccine induced immune responses, and these occurred in 80% to 95% of patients.

Generated by immunoSEQ multiplex PCR, the TCRdb table keeps only in-frame clones and is missing some. This sample has 50,000 to 85,000 clones; over 75% occur once, and the top ten carry roughly 13%. The source was PBMCs, collected from a glioma patient whose treatment included an IDH1 peptide vaccine. The V and J genes are TRBV7-8 and TRBJ1-2; tentative D call: TRBD1 (5 bases). The clonotype comes from a man in his late teens or twenties with glioma. CDR3 bases: TGTGCCAGCAGCTCCGAGGGGAGGCTCGGCTATGGCTACACCTTC. This translates into CASSSEGRLGYGYTF.